One sample yielded the 6 T cell receptor beta chains listed below, sequenced in a study of blood T cell repertoires in COVID-19. TCRdb's table, derived via immunoSEQ multiplex PCR, lists solely in-frame clones and lacks some. The sample lists some 160,000 clones, more than 75% seen once, with approximately 10% in the top ten. Sequenced sample: peripheral blood. Source of these receptors: a woman in her 70s with COVID-19, enrolled during active disease.

The CDR3 DNA sequence: TGTGCCTGGAGTGTATCGTCGGGGACAGCCGAGACCCAGTACTTC. Its protein product is CAWSVSSGTAETQYF. The rearrangement links TRBV30 to TRBJ2-5; 7 positions agree with TRBD1. V shed 0 bases and J 5 bases; nucleotides not matched to a gene: 9. CDR1 is GTSNPN and CDR2 is SVGIG in the germline V gene (reference sequence). This CDR3 has 15 residues. The full variable domain, in which reference TRBV30 and TRBJ2-5 provide the parts outside the CDR3, is SQTIHQWPATLVQPVGSPLSLECTVEGTSNPNLYWYRQAAGRGLQLLFYSVGIGQISSEVPQNLSASRPQDRQFILSSKKLLLSDSGFYLCAWSVSSGTAETQYFGPGTRLLVL.

The chain has TRBV30 and TRBJ1-2, with D possibly matching TRBD1 (5 bases). This CDR3 spans 14 amino acids. From germline, CDR1 is GTSNPN and CDR2 SVGIG (reference sequence). The V end was cut by 2 bases, the J end by 6 bases, with 16 bases between. The CDR3 DNA follows: TGTGCCTGGAGTCTGTCCAGGGTCGCGCATGGCTACACCTTC. Translation: CAWSLSRVAHGYTF. The whole variable domain, filled in from reference TRBV30 and TRBJ1-2, reads SQTIHQWPATLVQPVGSPLSLECTVEGTSNPNLYWYRQAAGRGLQLLFYSVGIGQISSEVPQNLSASRPQDRQFILSSKKLLLSDSGFYLCAWSLSRVAHGYTFGSGTRLTVV.

This clone showed up just once. The chain is built from TRBV6-2 or TRBV6-3 and TRBJ2-2, with TRBD1 identical over 10 bases. The CDR3 spans 21 residues. Trimming cost V 0 bases and J 2 bases; bases outside gene matches: 15. Germline V gives CDR1 MNHEY, CDR2 SVGEGT. This CDR3 is CASSYSTARQGAAINTGELFF. The CDR3 region has the DNA TGTGCCAGCAGTTACTCGACGGCGAGACAGGGGGCGGCCATCAACACCGGGGAGCTGTTTTTT.

The chain employs TRBV14 and TRBJ2-7; TRBD1 might be the D (5 bases). Trimming took 4 bases from V and 6 from J, leaving 10 bases between them. This CDR3 contains 12 residues. Germline lookup yields CDR1 SGHDN and CDR2 FVKESK. The DNA of the CDR3 is TGTGCCAGCAGCCGGGGCATGGGCGAGCAGTACTTC. Its protein product is CASSRGMGEQYF.

This clone has a single count. This chain joins TRBV11-3 and TRBJ1-1, with a tentative D call TRBD1 (5 bases). The CDR3 loop spans 14 amino acids. The V gene lost 5 bases and the J gene lost 3 bases, with 13 bases spanning the gap. Germline values: CDR1 SGHNT, CDR2 YENEEA. The CDR3 bases are TGTGCCAGCAGCCCCAGGGCCCAGGACACTGAAGCTTTCTTT. Its protein product is CASSPRAQDTEAFF.

This sequence joins TRBV30 and TRBJ1-4, with 10 bases identical to TRBD1. Germline CDR1 GTSNPN, CDR2 SVGIG (reference sequence). V lost 1 base and J lost 5; bases outside the gene matches: 4. The CDR3 consists of 15 residues. In DNA form, the CDR3 reads TGTGCCTGGAGTGCGGGACAGGGGATAAATGAAAAACTGTTTTTT. Its translation is CAWSAGQGINEKLFF.